The 14 T cell receptor beta chains listed next were all sequenced from one sample in a study of T cell changes during pregnancy in multiple sclerosis. Data came from immunoSEQ multiplex PCR; TCRdb stores just in-frame clones and leaves some out. This sample has roughly 48,000 clones; 90% to 95% occur once, and the top ten carry around 0.5%. Sequenced material: CD4+ T cells from peripheral blood mononuclear cells, taken in the first trimester of pregnancy. The origin of the receptors is a female donor with multiple sclerosis, enrolled in a pregnancy study.

The chain joins TRBV7-6 to TRBJ2-5; 12 bases map to TRBD2. Per the germline V gene, CDR1 is SGHVS and CDR2 is FNYEAQ. This CDR3 region has 16 residues. Trimming took 1 base from V and 6 from J; bases not matched to a gene: 6. CDR3 nucleotide sequence: TGTGCCAGCAGCTTAGGAGCTAGCGGGGGGGCGCAGACCCAGTACTTC. This translates into CASSLGASGGAQTQYF.

The chain employs TRBV19 and TRBJ1-3, with 8 bases aligning to TRBD1. CDR1 is LNHDA, CDR2 SQIVND, per germline (reference sequence). V was clipped by 7 bases and J by 5 bases; unmatched bases: 10. The CDR3 loop spans 15 amino acids. This CDR3 is CASTPDRARRNTIYF. The CDR3 DNA sequence: TGTGCCAGTACTCCGGACAGGGCAAGAAGAAACACCATATATTTT.

CDR3 coding DNA: TGCGCCAGCATGCTTTCAGCGACTCGGGATACGCAGTATTTT. Residues: CASMLSATRDTQYF. V usage is TRBV5-1 and J usage is TRBJ2-3, with D unresolved. CDR1 is SGHRS and CDR2 is YFSETQ in the germline V gene. V gave up 6 bases and J gave up 6 bases, with 17 bases separating them. The CDR3 consists of 14 residues.

V is TRBV18 and J is TRBJ1-4, with no clear D. Germline V CDR1 and CDR2: KGHSH, LQKENI. This CDR3 is 15 amino acids long. The V and J ends lost 0 bases and 2 bases respectively, with 7 bases between them. The CDR3: CASSPPSSTNEKLFF. DNA for the CDR3: TGTGCCAGCTCACCACCCTCGTCCACTAATGAAAAACTGTTTTTT.

The chain joins TRBV6-1 to TRBJ2-1, with D perhaps matching TRBD2 (5 bases). Trimming pared 8 bases from V and 4 bases from J, leaving 12 bases between. Germline CDR1 reads MNHNS; CDR2 reads SASEGT. The CDR3 totals 13 residues. In nucleotides, the CDR3 is TGTGCCAGCTGTTCATCGGGGTACAATGAGCAGTTCTTC. It yields the protein CASCSSGYNEQFF.

V gene TRBV4-1 combines with J gene TRBJ2-7; TRBD1 aligns across 10 bases. The CDR3 loop spans 15 amino acids. After removal of 1 base from V and 2 bases from J, the junction contained 2 bases not matched to a gene. CDR1 is MGHRA and CDR2 is YSYEKL in the germline V gene. The CDR3 DNA follows: TGCGCCAGCAGCCAAGCCGGACAGGGGGCCTACGAGCAGTACTTC. Amino acid sequence: CASSQAGQGAYEQYF.

The V and J genes are TRBV10-2 and TRBJ1-1; D gene ambiguous. Germline CDR1 WSHSY, CDR2 SAAADI. The ends were cut back, 6 bases at V and 10 bases at J, with 18 bases in the middle. The CDR3 has 13 residues. CDR3 DNA sequence: TGCGCCAGCAGATCGAGCGAACTCGGTGGAGCTTTCTTT. Translation gives CASRSSELGGAFF.

V and J are TRBV29-1 and TRBJ2-2; the D gene is possibly TRBD1 (5 bases). Per germline, CDR1 SQVTM and CDR2 ANQGSEA. CDR3 length equals 12 residues. Trimming pared 4 bases from V and 6 bases from J, leaving 9 bases between. CDR3 DNA: TGCAGCGTTGGGACATCGGCCGGGGAGCTGTTTTTT. It specifies CSVGTSAGELFF.

The rearrangement uses TRBV6-6 and TRBJ2-3; TRBD2 aligns across 7 bases. V dropped 4 bases and J dropped 9; count of bases not matched to a gene: 4. Per germline, CDR1 MNHNY and CDR2 SVGAGI (reference sequence). The CDR3 is 12 residues long. The DNA for the CDR3 is TGTGCCAGCAGTTCCGGGGGGATGACGCAGTATTTT. This encodes CASSSGGMTQYF.

This chain joins TRBV9 and TRBJ2-5, with 8 bases lining up with TRBD1. Trimming removed 4 bases from V and 5 bases from J; junction bases left unmatched: 7. CDR3 length: 14 residues. The germline gives CDR1 SGDLS, CDR2 YYNGEE. This chain's CDR3 is CASSPGGPPETQYF. Written as DNA, the CDR3 is TGTGCCAGCAGCCCAGGGGGCCCCCCTGAGACCCAGTACTTC.

The chain employs TRBV7-2 and TRBJ1-2; no definite D call. The V end was cut by 5 bases, the J end by 7 bases, with 14 bases between. This CDR3 region has 13 residues. Germline values: CDR1 SGHTA, CDR2 FQGNSA. The CDR3 reads CASSVARGSGYTF. The CDR3 coding sequence is TGTGCCAGCAGCGTGGCACGGGGTTCTGGCTACACCTTC.

The CDR3 DNA sequence: TGCGCCAGCAGCACCGGGGACAGGGATCAAGAGACCCAGTACTTC. This translates into CASSTGDRDQETQYF. The V call is TRBV5-1, the J call TRBJ2-5; 9 bases match TRBD1. J lost 2 bases, V lost 4 bases, and 6 bases had no gene match. The germline V gene encodes CDR1 SGHRS and CDR2 YFSETQ. CDR3 length equals 15 residues.

The gene calls are TRBV19 and TRBJ2-1; D might be TRBD1 (6 bases). Looked up from germline, CDR1 is LNHDA and CDR2 is SQIVND (reference sequence). The ends were cut back, 7 bases at V and 3 bases at J, with 13 bases in the middle. The CDR3 contains 14 residues. CDR3 in DNA: TGTGCCAGTACTACGAGGACAGACTACAATGAGCAGTTCTTC. The encoded protein is CASTTRTDYNEQFF.

J is TRBJ1-2 and V is TRBV11-2; a possible D gene is TRBD1 (6 bases). CDR3 length equals 11 residues. Trimming removed 5 bases at V and 7 bases at J, with 8 bases between. CDR1 is SGHAT and CDR2 is FQNNGV in the germline V gene. The DNA for the CDR3 is TGTGCCAGCAGCACCAGGGGTGGCTACACCTTC. Protein: CASSTRGGYTF.